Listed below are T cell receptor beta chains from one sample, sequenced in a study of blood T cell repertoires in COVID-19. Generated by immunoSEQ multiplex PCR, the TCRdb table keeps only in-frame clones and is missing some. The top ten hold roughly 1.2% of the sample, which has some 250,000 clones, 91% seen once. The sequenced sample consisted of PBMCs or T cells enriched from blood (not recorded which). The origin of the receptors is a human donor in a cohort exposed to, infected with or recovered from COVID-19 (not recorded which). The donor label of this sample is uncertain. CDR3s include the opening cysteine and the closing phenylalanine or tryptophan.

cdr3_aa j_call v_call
CATRPGRGNTEAFF TRBJ1-1 TRBV24-1
CASSKSTGIYGYTF TRBJ1-2 TRBV4-1
CASSAGDRGIPETQYF TRBJ2-5 TRBV11-2
CASSELAMDEQYF TRBJ2-7 TRBV9
CASSPLGQGADYGYTF TRBJ1-2 TRBV18
CASSSFVTGGIGEAFF TRBJ1-1 TRBV7-9
CASSPLGQGAGGNTIYF TRBJ1-3 TRBV13
CASRDRGGTYEQYF TRBJ2-7 TRBV10-2
CASSLSGQGAEAFF TRBJ1-1 TRBV5-4
CASSLGTANTEAFF TRBJ1-1 TRBV5-6
CASSSRAVQGYQGETNEKLFF TRBJ1-4 TRBV27
CATTVNSGTGGNEQYF TRBJ2-7 TRBV24-1
CASTSGGWNTGELFF TRBJ2-2 TRBV7-3
CASSHPMTGVGNTEAFF TRBJ1-1 TRBV23-1
CASRGGGPYNEQFF TRBJ2-1 TRBV2
CASSLAITSGIYYEQYF TRBJ2-7 TRBV5-1
CASSFIVQGGEQYF TRBJ2-7 TRBV7-8
CASSLWGRGTGELFF TRBJ2-2 TRBV5-4
CASSLEQSYNSPLHF TRBJ1-6 TRBV5-1
CASSSPNRVETQYF TRBJ2-5 TRBV27
CASSLDRGGYGYTF TRBJ1-2 TRBV7-9
CASSQDSKKNIQYF TRBJ2-4 TRBV2
CATQDRGRIDTQYF TRBJ2-3 TRBV11-2
CASSLELRYQETQYF TRBJ2-5 TRBV7-9
CASLSGGRSPIYGYTF TRBJ1-2 TRBV19
CASSPKSDSRGGYTF TRBJ1-2 TRBV3-1/TRBV3-2
CASSAPRDRLWDEQFF TRBJ2-1 TRBV2
CASSYLRDRATDTQYF TRBJ2-3 TRBV5-1
CASSLGQRGGTDTQYF TRBJ2-3 TRBV5-4
CASSLGQLPTLAKNIQYF TRBJ2-4 TRBV5-8
CASGLQGQAYEQYF TRBJ2-7 TRBV11-2
CASSLNSPLHF TRBJ1-6 TRBV12-3/TRBV12-4
CASSSGQGSYEQYF TRBJ2-7 TRBV5-4
CASSQANSGSTDTQYF TRBJ2-3 TRBV4-2
CASSEGDSSNEKLFF TRBJ1-4 TRBV2
CASSEQKRGEQYF TRBJ2-7 TRBV2
CASSLALAGGQSGELFF TRBJ2-2 TRBV7-8
CASSDTPPRYGYTF TRBJ1-2 TRBV6-2/TRBV6-3
CASSQAGQGYEQFF TRBJ2-1 TRBV4-1
CATSRSRDTEAFF TRBJ1-1 TRBV15
CASSQDEDTRYHEQYF TRBJ2-7 TRBV3-1/TRBV3-2
CASGYPDGYTF TRBJ1-2 TRBV12-5